Each of the 21 T cell receptor beta chains below was sequenced from the same sample in a study of CD8 T cells in ankylosing spondylitis. Which antigens these TCRs recognize remains unknown. Study-wide findings and caveats: Ankylosing spondylitis blood appeared to carry a characteristic TCR beta motif of roughly 8 highly homologous variants.

TCRdb reprocessed the 5' RACE reads via MiXCR and lists one record per CDR3 protein. The table includes 750,000 to 850,000 distinct CDR3 sequences, 10% to 15% detected once. The sequenced sample consisted of blood, either unsorted or a sorted T cell fraction (not recorded which). Receptors originate from a male donor with ankylosing spondylitis.

There are many counts of this clonotype. The chain uses TRBV6-2 or TRBV6-3 and TRBJ1-4; D remains ambiguous. The V gene lost 0 bases and the J gene lost 16 bases, with 15 bases spanning the gap. CDR3 size: 13 residues. Per the germline V gene, CDR1 is MNHEY and CDR2 is SVGEGT. The CDR3 region has the DNA TGTGCCAGCAGTTACTCGATTCGGAGGGATCCGTTTTTT. Residues: CASSYSIRRDPFF.

This chain links TRBV5-4 with TRBJ2-5; TRBD1 matches 9 bases. CDR3 size: 15 residues. The germline gives CDR1 SGHNT, CDR2 YYREEE (reference sequence). Trimming at V came to 2 bases and at J to 5 bases, leaving 7 bases not matched to a gene. The CDR3 DNA reads TGTGCCAGCAGCTTAAGGACAGGGGCAGGGGAGACCCAGTACTTC. This encodes CASSLRTGAGETQYF.

The chain is built from TRBV5-1 and TRBJ1-5, with 9 bases aligning to TRBD1. CDR1 and CDR2 (germline): SGHRS, YFSETQ. The CDR3 length is 20 residues. V gave up 0 bases and J gave up 0 bases; unmatched junction bases: 13. CDR3 coding DNA: TGCGCCAGCAGCTTGGGAAGTCCCGGGACAGGGAGCTATAGCAATCAGCCCCAGCATTTT. Protein product: CASSLGSPGTGSYSNQPQHF. Looking up the rest from reference TRBV5-1 and TRBJ1-5 gives the full variable domain: KAGVTQTPRYLIKTRGQQVTLSCSPISGHRSVSWYQQTPGQGLQFLFEYFSETQRNKGNFPGRFSGRQFSNSRSEMNVSTLELGDSALYLCASSLGSPGTGSYSNQPQHFGDGTRLSIL.

The chain joins TRBV10-3 to TRBJ2-1; D is perhaps TRBD1 or TRBD2 (5 bases each). This CDR3 is built from 15 residues. Germline CDR1 and CDR2: ENHRY and SYGVKD. Trimming shortened V by 0 bases and J by 6 bases, and 12 bases separated the two germline ends. The CDR3 region has the DNA TGTGCCATCAGTGAGTCTGGGATCGGGGCCAATGAGCAGTTCTTC. Its translation: CAISESGIGANEQFF.

The chain employs TRBV7-2 and TRBJ2-4; D gene ambiguous. CDR1 and CDR2 from the germline V gene are SGHTA and FQGNSA. This CDR3 comprises 14 residues. Deletions cut 3 bases from V and 4 bases from J, with 10 bases between. CDR3 DNA sequence: TGTGCCAGCAGCTTCGGTCCAGCGAAAAACATTCAGTACTTC. Translation gives CASSFGPAKNIQYF.

This clonotype was observed a few times. V is TRBV25-1 and J is TRBJ1-1, with unresolved D. V lost 1 base and J 6 bases, leaving 24 bases between the germline ends. Germline V gene lookup returns CDR1 MGHDK and CDR2 SYGVNS. The CDR3 loop spans 18 amino acids. The CDR3 nucleotides read TGTGCCAGCAGTGAATCGGTCATGGCGGGCCCATATTTCGCTGAAGCTTTCTTT. Its translation: CASSESVMAGPYFAEAFF.

In its sample, this clonotype was seen a few times. V usage is TRBV15 and J usage is TRBJ2-7; no definite D call. V gave up 1 base and J gave up 3 bases, with 13 bases separating them. Germline lookup yields CDR1 LNHNV and CDR2 YYDKDF (reference sequence). There are 15 residues in the CDR3. CDR3 sequence reads: CATSRGGQGHYEQYF. CDR3 DNA sequence: TGTGCCACCAGCAGAGGAGGCCAAGGCCACTACGAGCAGTACTTC.

This clonotype was counted a few times. The rearrangement uses TRBV20-1 and TRBJ1-1, with D unresolved. Germline CDR1 and CDR2: DFQATT and SNEGSKA (reference sequence). The CDR3 runs 12 residues. The V end was cut by 5 bases, the J end by 6 bases, with 13 bases between. CDR3 nucleotides: TGCAGTGCTGCATCGGGGATGGCTGAAGCTTTCTTT. The encoded protein is CSAASGMAEAFF.

In this sample, this clonotype turned up many times. This chain's CDR3 is CRGSGGLYTEAFF. CDR3 nucleotide sequence: TGCAGGGGTTCAGGGGGTTTGTACACTGAAGCTTTCTTT. V usage is TRBV20-1 and J usage is TRBJ1-1, with TRBD1 identical over 7 bases. Germline V gives CDR1 DFQATT, CDR2 SNEGSKA (reference sequence). The CDR3 contains 13 residues.

This clonotype was seen repeatedly, ten times or more. The rearrangement joins TRBV6-5 to TRBJ2-5, with TRBD2 identical over 9 bases. Per the germline V gene, CDR1 is MNHEY and CDR2 is SVGAGI. Trimming removed 1 base from V and 3 bases from J; junction bases left unmatched: 0. This CDR3 comprises 14 residues. The CDR3 sequence: CASSYLAGEETQYF. The CDR3 DNA reads as TGTGCCAGCAGTTACTTAGCGGGGGAAGAGACCCAGTACTTC.

The sample holds a few counts of this clonotype. J is TRBJ1-5 and V is TRBV6-2 or TRBV6-3, with D perhaps matching TRBD1 (5 bases). CDR1 MNHEY and CDR2 SVGEGT come from the germline V gene. There are 17 residues in the CDR3. Trimming removed 5 bases at V and 2 bases at J, with 19 bases between. The CDR3 DNA is TGTGCCAGCAGTCCCAGGGCCTTTTCCTCTGGCAATCAGCCCCAGCATTTT. Translating it yields CASSPRAFSSGNQPQHF.

This clonotype has just a few counts. V gene TRBV20-1 combines with J gene TRBJ2-3; no firm D call. CDR3 length: 15 amino acids. Germline V CDR1 and CDR2: DFQATT, SNEGSKA (reference sequence). The V end lost 3 bases, the J end lost 5 bases, and 18 bases lay between the germline ends. CDR3 region: CSARKGGVLRDTQYF. CDR3 in DNA: TGCAGTGCTAGGAAGGGTGGGGTATTAAGAGATACGCAGTATTTT.

CDR3 DNA: TGTGCCAGCAGCCAAGACTTGGTCTTATCCTACGAGCAGTACTTC. Its translation: CASSQDLVLSYEQYF. The chain recombines TRBV4-2 with TRBJ2-7; D not resolved. The CDR3 has 15 amino acids. Germline V gene sequence: CDR1 LGHNA, CDR2 YNFKEQ. V was pared by 0 bases and J by 1 base, with 10 bases between.

This clonotype was detected a few times. The chain has TRBV5-6 and TRBJ2-1; D unresolved. The germline V and J ends were trimmed by 0 bases and 5 bases, with 6 bases remaining between them. The germline gives CDR1 SGHDT, CDR2 YYEEEE. CDR3 length: 13 residues. The chain's CDR3 is CASSLVQNNEQFF. The CDR3, as DNA: TGTGCCAGCAGCTTGGTACAGAACAATGAGCAGTTCTTC.

The genes are TRBV18 and TRBJ1-5, with 12 bases matching TRBD1. CDR3 length: 16 amino acids. Germline V gene lookup returns CDR1 KGHSH and CDR2 LQKENI. The junction had 8 bases not matched to a gene; V was cut back by 5 bases and J by 6 bases. The CDR3 bases are TGTGCCAGCTCAAACCTGGGACAGGGGGCGAGTCAGCCCCAGCATTTT. Translation gives CASSNLGQGASQPQHF.

The rearrangement uses TRBV10-3 and TRBJ1-4, with no clear D. Per germline, CDR1 ENHRY and CDR2 SYGVKD. The CDR3 sequence is 14 residues long. Trimming shortened V by 10 bases and J by 6 bases, and 18 bases separated the two germline ends. CDR3 amino acids: CATKERALDEKLFF. The CDR3 DNA follows: TGTGCCACCAAGGAGCGTGCCCTGGATGAAAAACTGTTTTTT.

The CDR3 loop reads CSVRDRLDTIYF. The CDR3 nucleotides are TGCAGCGTAAGGGACAGATTAGACACCATATATTTT. J is TRBJ1-3 and V is TRBV29-1; 7 positions match TRBD1. This CDR3 comprises 12 residues. Per the germline V gene, CDR1 is SQVTM and CDR2 is ANQGSEA. V trimming: 6 bases; J trimming: 8 bases; junction bases outside the gene matches: 7.

This clonotype has a handful of counts. This rearrangement joins TRBV20-1 to TRBJ1-2; D gene unclear. Per the germline V gene, CDR1 is DFQATT and CDR2 is SNEGSKA (reference sequence). Trimming took 1 base from V and 0 from J, leaving 9 bases between them. This CDR3 comprises 14 residues. CDR3 residues: CSARVAGTNYGYTF. Written as DNA, the CDR3 is TGCAGTGCTAGAGTGGCAGGAACTAACTATGGCTACACCTTC.

The J gene is TRBJ2-2, the V gene TRBV24-1; 9 bases line up with TRBD1. The J segment lost 0 bases and the V segment lost 4 bases, leaving 8 bases of the junction unmatched. Germline-derived CDR1 and CDR2 are KGHDR and SFDVKD. CDR3 length equals 18 residues. In DNA, the CDR3 is TGTGCCACCAGTGACCGAGGACAGGGGAGGCCGAACACCGGGGAGCTGTTTTTT. Encoded protein: CATSDRGQGRPNTGELFF.

This clonotype was counted between two and nine times. This sequence joins TRBV28 and TRBJ2-7, with a possible D match to TRBD1 (7 bases). The germline V gene has CDR1 MDHEN and CDR2 SYDVKM. The V end lost 6 bases, the J end lost 1 base, and 16 bases lay between the germline ends. This CDR3 is 15 amino acids long. CDR3 DNA sequence: TGTGCCAGCAGCCCCCCACAGGGGAGGTCCTACGAGCAGTACTTC. Translated: CASSPPQGRSYEQYF.

The chain employs TRBV28 and TRBJ2-7; possibly TRBD1 or TRBD2 for D (5 bases each). CDR1 and CDR2 from the germline V gene are MDHEN and SYDVKM. Trimming removed 7 bases from V and 7 bases from J, with 14 bases in between. The CDR3 is made up of 12 amino acids. The CDR3 is CASTHGGGEQYF. In nucleotides, the CDR3 is TGTGCCAGCACCCATGGGGGTGGTGAGCAGTACTTC. The whole variable domain, filled in from reference TRBV28 and TRBJ2-7, reads DVKVTQSSRYLVKRTGEKVFLECVQDMDHENMFWYRQDPGLGLRLIYFSYDVKMKEKGDIPEGYSVSREKKERFSLILESASTNQTSMYLCASTHGGGEQYFGPGTRLTVT.